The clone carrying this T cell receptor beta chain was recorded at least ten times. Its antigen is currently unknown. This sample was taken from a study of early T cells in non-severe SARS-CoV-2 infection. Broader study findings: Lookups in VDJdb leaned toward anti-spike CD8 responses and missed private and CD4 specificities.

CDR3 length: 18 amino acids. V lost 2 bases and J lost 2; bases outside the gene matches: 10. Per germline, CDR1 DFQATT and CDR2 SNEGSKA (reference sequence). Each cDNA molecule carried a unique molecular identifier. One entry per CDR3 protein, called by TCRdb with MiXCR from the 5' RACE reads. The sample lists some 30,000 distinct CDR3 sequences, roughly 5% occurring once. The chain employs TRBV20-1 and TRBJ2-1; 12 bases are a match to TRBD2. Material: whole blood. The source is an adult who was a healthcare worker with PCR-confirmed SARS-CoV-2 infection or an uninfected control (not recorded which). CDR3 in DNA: TGCAGTGCTAGAAATATTGGGACTAGCGGGTTGACCTACAATGAGCAGTTCTTC. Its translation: CSARNIGTSGLTYNEQFF.